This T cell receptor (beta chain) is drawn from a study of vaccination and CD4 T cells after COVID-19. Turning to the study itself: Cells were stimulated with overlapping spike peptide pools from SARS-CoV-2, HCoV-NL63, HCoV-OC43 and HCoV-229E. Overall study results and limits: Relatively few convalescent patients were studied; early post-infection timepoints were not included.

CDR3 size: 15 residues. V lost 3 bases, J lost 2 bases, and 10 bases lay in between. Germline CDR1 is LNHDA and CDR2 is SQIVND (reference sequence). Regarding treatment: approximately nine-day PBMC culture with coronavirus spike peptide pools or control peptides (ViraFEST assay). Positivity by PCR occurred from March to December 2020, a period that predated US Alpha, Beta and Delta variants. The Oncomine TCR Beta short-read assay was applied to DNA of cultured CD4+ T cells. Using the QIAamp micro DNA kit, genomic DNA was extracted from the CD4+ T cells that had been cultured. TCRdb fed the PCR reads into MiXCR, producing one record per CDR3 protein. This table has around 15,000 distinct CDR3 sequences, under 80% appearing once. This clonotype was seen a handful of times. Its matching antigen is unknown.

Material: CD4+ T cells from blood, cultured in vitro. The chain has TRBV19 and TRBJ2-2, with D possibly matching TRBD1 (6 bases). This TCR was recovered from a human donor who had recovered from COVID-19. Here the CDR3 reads CASSIWTVNTGELFF. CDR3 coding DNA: TGTGCCAGTAGTATCTGGACAGTCAACACCGGGGAGCTGTTTTTT. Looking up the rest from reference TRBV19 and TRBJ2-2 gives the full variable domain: DGGITQSPKYLFRKEGQNVTLSCEQNLNHDAMYWYRQDPGQGLRLIYYSQIVNDFQKGDIAEGYSVSREKKESFPLTVTSAQKNPTAFYLCASSIWTVNTGELFFGEGSRLTVL.